This T cell receptor beta chain appears in the sequencing data of a study of blood T cells in healthy people across ages. Study conclusions and caveats: No one knew whether donors had CMV, which possibly confounded expanded clonotype changes. It was the long-lived donors that had more naive CD4+ cells and higher diversity than aged donors.

Individuals who donated were healthy Caucasians from Russia aged roughly 6 to 90. Only a few counts were recorded for this clonotype. What it binds is unknown. Per the germline V gene, CDR1 is LGHNA and CDR2 is YSLEER. CDR3 size: 14 residues. Trimming pared 1 base from V and 1 base from J, leaving 8 bases between. Alongside a J-beta primer mix, a sample-barcoded 5' primer served in a second PCR lasting 7 to 11 cycles. Via MiXCR, TCRdb re-called the 5' RACE reads, giving one row per CDR3 protein. This table holds more than 1,000,000 distinct CDR3 sequences, almost 25% found once. Another study also made use of these data, one on T cells of mothers and their children. From that study: The overlap seen between related mothers and children slightly exceeded that of unrelated pairs, though not significantly.

This chain uses TRBV4-3 with TRBJ2-7; D is uncertain. Sequencing was carried out using blood. The receptor was isolated from a girl aged 2 to 9 in good health. The CDR3 here is CASSQGRVSYEQYF. The CDR3 region has the DNA TGCGCCAGCAGCCAAGGACGGGTTTCCTACGAGCAGTACTTC.